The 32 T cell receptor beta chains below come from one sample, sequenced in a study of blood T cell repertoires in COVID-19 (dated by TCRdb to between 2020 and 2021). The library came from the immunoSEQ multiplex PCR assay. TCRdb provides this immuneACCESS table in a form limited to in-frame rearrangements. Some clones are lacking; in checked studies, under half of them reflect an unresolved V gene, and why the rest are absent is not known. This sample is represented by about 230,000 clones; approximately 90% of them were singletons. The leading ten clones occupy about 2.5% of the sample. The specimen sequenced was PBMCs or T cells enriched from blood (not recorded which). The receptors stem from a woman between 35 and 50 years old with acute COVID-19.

The CDR3 protein is CASSSGGHNSPLHF. The CDR3 coding sequence is TGCGCCAGCAGCTCGGGGGGACATAATTCACCCCTCCACTTT. The chain is built from TRBV5-1 and TRBJ1-6, with a possible D match to TRBD1 (5 bases). The CDR3 consists of 14 residues. Germline CDR1 and CDR2: SGHRS and YFSETQ. With 3 bases removed from V and 5 bases from J, the gap between germline ends came to 9 bases.

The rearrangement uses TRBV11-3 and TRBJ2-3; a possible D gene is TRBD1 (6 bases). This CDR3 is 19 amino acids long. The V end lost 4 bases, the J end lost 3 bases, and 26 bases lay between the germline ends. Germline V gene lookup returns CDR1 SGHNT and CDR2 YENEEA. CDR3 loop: CASSSLNRWVGASTDTQYF. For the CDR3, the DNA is TGTGCCAGCAGCTCCCTGAATCGTTGGGTGGGGGCAAGTACAGATACGCAGTATTTT.

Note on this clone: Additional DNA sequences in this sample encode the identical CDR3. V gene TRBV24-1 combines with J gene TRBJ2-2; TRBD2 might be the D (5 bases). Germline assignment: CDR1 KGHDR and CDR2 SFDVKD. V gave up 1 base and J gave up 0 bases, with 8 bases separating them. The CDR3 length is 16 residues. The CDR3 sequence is CATSDFTGSNTGELFF. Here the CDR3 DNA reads TGTGCCACCAGTGATTTTACGGGGTCGAACACCGGGGAGCTGTTTTTT.

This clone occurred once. The CDR3 coding sequence is TGTGCCATCAGTGAGTCCCCAGCGGGGGTAGGGAATGAGCAGTTCTTC. Protein product: CAISESPAGVGNEQFF. The rearrangement uses TRBV10-3 and TRBJ2-1, with TRBD2 matching over 8 bases. Germline CDR1 reads ENHRY; CDR2 reads SYGVKD. This CDR3 region has 16 residues. After removal of 0 bases from V and 7 bases from J, the junction contained 8 bases not matched to a gene.

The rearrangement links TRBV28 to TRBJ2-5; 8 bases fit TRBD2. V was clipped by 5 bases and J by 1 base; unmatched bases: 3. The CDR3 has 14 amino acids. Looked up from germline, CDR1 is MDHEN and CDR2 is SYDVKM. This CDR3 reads CASSDTSGQETQYF. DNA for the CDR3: TGTGCCAGCAGTGATACTAGCGGCCAAGAGACCCAGTACTTC.

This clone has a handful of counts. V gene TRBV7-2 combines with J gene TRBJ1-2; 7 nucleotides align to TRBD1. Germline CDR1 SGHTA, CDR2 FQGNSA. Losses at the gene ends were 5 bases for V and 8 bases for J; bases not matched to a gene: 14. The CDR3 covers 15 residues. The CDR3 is CASSLTGVGDRGYTF. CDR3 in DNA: TGTGCCAGCAGCCTAACAGGGGTGGGGGATCGAGGCTACACCTTC.

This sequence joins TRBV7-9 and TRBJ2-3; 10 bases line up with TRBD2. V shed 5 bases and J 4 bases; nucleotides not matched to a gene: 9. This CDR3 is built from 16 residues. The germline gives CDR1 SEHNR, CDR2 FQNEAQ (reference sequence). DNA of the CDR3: TGTGCCAGCAGCGACCGAGGGACTAGCGACCCAGATACGCAGTATTTT. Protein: CASSDRGTSDPDTQYF.

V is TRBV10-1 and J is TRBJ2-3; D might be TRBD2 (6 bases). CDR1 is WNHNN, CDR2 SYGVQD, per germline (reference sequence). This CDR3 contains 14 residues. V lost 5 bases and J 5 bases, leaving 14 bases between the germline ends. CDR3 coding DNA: TGCGCCAGCAGTCTCGGGGAGGTAGTAGATACGCAGTATTTT. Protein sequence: CASSLGEVVDTQYF.

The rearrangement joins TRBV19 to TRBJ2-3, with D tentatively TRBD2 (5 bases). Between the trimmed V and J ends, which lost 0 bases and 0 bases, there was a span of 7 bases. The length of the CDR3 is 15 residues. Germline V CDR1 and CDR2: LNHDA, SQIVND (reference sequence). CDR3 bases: TGTGCCAGTAGTATAGAGCGGGCGAGCACAGATACGCAGTATTTT. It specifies CASSIERASTDTQYF.

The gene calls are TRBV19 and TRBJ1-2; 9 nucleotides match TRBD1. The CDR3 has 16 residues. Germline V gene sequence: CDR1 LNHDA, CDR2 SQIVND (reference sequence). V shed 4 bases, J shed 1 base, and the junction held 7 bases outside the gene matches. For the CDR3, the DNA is TGTGCCAGTAGTACCCCGAGACAGGGGGTTAACTATGGCTACACCTTC. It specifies CASSTPRQGVNYGYTF. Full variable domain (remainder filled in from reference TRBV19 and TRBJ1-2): DGGITQSPKYLFRKEGQNVTLSCEQNLNHDAMYWYRQDPGQGLRLIYYSQIVNDFQKGDIAEGYSVSREKKESFPLTVTSAQKNPTAFYLCASSTPRQGVNYGYTFGSGTRLTVV.

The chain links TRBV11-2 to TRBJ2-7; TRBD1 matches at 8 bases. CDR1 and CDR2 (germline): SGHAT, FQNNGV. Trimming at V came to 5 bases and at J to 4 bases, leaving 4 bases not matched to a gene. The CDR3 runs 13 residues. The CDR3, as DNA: TGTGCCAGCAGCGTCAGGGGGCTGTACGAGCAGTACTTC. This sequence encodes CASSVRGLYEQYF.

The CDR3 DNA sequence: TGTGCCAGCAGCTTAACTAGCGGGAGGGCCGGGGATGAGCAGTTCTTC. Its protein product is CASSLTSGRAGDEQFF. This chain joins TRBV7-2 and TRBJ2-1; 13 bases are a match to TRBD2. Germline CDR1 is SGHTA and CDR2 is FQGNSA. The CDR3 sequence is 16 residues long. Trimming took 2 bases from V and 8 from J; bases not matched to a gene: 6.

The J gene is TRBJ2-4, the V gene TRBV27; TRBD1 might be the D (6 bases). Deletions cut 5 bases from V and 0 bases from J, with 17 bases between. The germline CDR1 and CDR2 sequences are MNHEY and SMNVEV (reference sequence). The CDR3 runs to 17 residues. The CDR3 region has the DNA TGTGCCAGCAGTAACAGGGTTACCGATCTAGCCAAAAACATTCAGTACTTC. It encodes CASSNRVTDLAKNIQYF.

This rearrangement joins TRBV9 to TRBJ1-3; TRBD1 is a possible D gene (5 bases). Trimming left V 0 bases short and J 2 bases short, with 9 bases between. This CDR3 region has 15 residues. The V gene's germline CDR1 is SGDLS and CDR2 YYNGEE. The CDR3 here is CASSVEQGTGNTIYF. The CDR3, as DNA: TGTGCCAGCAGCGTAGAGCAGGGTACTGGAAACACCATATATTTT.

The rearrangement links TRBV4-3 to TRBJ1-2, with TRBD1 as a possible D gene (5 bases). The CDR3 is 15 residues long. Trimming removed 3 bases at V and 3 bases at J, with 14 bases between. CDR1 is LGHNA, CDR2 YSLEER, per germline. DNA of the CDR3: TGCGCCAGCAGCCACTCCCGGGACTGGGACTATGGCTACACCTTC. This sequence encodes CASSHSRDWDYGYTF.

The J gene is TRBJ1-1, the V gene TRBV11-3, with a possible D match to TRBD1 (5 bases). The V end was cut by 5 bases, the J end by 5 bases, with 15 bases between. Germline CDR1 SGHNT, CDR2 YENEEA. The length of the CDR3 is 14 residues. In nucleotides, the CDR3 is TGTGCCAGCAGCGCCGTTCAGGGAGGGACTGAAGCTTTCTTT. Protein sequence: CASSAVQGGTEAFF.

As DNA, the CDR3 is TGTGCCAGCTCATTCGCCCTGAGCTCCTACAATGAGCAGTTCTTC. Amino acid sequence: CASSFALSSYNEQFF. The rearrangement links TRBV18 to TRBJ2-1; D ambiguous. CDR3 length: 15 amino acids. V lost 5 bases and J lost 0, with 11 bases in between. Germline assignment: CDR1 KGHSH and CDR2 LQKENI.

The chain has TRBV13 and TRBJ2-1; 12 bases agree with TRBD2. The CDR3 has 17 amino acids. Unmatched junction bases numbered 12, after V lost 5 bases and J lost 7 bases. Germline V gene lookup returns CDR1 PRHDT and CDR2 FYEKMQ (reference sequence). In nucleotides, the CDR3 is TGTGCCAGCAGCAGGAGAGAAGGACTAGCGGGAAGTAATGAGCAGTTCTTC. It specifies CASSRREGLAGSNEQFF.

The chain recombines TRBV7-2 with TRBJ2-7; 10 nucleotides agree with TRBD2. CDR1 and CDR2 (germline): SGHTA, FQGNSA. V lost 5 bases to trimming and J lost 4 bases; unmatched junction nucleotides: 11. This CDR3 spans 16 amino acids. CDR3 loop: CASSLRSERGGYEQYF. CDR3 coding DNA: TGTGCCAGCAGCCTCCGGTCTGAGCGGGGGGGGTACGAGCAGTACTTC.

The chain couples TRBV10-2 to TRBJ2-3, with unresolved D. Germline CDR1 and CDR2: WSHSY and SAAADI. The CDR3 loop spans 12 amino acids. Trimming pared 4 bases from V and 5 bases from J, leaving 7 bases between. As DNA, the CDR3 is TGCGCCAGCAGTGTCCAGAAAGATACGCAGTATTTT. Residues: CASSVQKDTQYF.

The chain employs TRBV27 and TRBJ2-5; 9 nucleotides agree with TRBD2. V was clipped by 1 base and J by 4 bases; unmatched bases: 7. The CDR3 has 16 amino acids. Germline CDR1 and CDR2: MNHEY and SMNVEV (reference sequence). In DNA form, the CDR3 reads TGTGCCAGCAGTTTATGGGCGGGGGGGCGTGGAGAGACCCAGTACTTC. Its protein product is CASSLWAGGRGETQYF.

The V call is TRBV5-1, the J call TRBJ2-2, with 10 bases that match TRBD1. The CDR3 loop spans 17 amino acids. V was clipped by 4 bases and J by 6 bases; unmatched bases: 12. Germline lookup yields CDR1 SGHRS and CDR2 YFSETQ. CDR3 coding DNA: TGCGCCAGCAGCCCGGCGGGGCGGGGACAGGGGTCCGGGGAGCTGTTTTTT. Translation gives CASSPAGRGQGSGELFF.

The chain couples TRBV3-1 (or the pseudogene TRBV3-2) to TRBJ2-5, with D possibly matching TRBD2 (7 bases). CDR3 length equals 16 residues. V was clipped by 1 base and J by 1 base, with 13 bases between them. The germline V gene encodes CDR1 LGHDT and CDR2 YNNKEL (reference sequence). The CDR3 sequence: CASSQGGAGAQETQYF. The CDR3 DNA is TGTGCCAGCAGCCAAGGAGGGGCGGGGGCCCAAGAGACCCAGTACTTC.

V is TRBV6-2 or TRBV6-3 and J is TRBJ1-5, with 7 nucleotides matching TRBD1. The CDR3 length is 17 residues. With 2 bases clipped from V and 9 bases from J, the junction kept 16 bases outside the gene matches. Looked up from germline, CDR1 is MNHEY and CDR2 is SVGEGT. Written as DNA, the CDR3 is TGTGCCAGCAGTTACCCCCCTCGGCGGGACAGATCACCGCCCCAGCATTTT. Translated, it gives CASSYPPRRDRSPPQHF.

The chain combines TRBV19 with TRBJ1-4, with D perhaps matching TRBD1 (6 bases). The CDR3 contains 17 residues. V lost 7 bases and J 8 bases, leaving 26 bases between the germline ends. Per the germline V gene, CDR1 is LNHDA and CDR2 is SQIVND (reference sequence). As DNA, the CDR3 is TGTGCCAGTAACCCCACCGGGGGGGCGAATGTGATCGAAAAACTGTTTTTT. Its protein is CASNPTGGANVIEKLFF.

CDR3 DNA sequence: TGCGCCAGCAGCCCCCGTTTGACAGGGGGCATGGAGACCCAGTACTTC. Encoded protein: CASSPRLTGGMETQYF. The chain employs TRBV4-1 and TRBJ2-5; 10 bases map to TRBD1. Germline V gene sequence: CDR1 MGHRA, CDR2 YSYEKL. This CDR3 is 16 amino acids long. Germline trimming cut 4 bases from V and 5 bases from J; bases unmatched to any gene: 10.

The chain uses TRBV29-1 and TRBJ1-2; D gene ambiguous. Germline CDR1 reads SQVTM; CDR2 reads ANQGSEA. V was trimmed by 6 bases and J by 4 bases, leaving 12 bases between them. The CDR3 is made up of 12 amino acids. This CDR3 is CSVGGGFYGYTF. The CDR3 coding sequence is TGCAGCGTGGGAGGAGGGTTCTATGGCTACACCTTC.

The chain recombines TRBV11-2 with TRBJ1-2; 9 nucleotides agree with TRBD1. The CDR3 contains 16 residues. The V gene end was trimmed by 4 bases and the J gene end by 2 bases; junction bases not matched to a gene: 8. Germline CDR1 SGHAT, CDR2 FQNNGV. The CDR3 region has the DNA TGTGCCAGCAGCTCGACCGGGACAGGGAGAAACTATGGCTACACCTTC. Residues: CASSSTGTGRNYGYTF. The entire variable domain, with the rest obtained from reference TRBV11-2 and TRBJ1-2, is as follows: EAGVAQSPRYKIIEKRQSVAFWCNPISGHATLYWYQQILGQGPKLLIQFQNNGVVDDSQLPKDRFSAERLKGVDSTLKIQPAKLEDSAVYLCASSSTGTGRNYGYTFGSGTRLTVV.

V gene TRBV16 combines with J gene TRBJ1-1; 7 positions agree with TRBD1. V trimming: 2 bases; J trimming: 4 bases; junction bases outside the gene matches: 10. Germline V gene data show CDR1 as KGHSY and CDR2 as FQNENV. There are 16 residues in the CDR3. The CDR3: CASSQGTVPRGTEAFF. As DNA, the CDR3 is TGTGCCAGCAGCCAAGGGACAGTGCCCCGGGGCACTGAAGCTTTCTTT.

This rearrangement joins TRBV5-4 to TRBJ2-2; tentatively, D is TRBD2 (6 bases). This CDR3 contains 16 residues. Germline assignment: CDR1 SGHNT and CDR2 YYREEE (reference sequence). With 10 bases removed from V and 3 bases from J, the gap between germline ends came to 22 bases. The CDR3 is CAATPGSGLHTGELFF. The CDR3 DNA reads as TGTGCCGCTACTCCAGGGTCCGGACTACACACCGGGGAGCTGTTTTTT. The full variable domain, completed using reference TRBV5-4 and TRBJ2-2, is ETGVTQSPTHLIKTRGQQVTLRCSSQSGHNTVSWYQQALGQGPQFIFQYYREEENGRGNFPPRFSGLQFPNYSSELNVNALELDDSALYLCAATPGSGLHTGELFFGEGSRLTVL.

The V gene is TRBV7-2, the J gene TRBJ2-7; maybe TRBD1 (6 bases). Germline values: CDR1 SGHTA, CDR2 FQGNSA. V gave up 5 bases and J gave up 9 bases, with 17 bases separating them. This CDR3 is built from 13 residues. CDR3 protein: CASSQGHPRGQYF. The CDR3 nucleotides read TGTGCCAGCAGCCAGGGGCATCCTCGGGGGCAGTACTTC.

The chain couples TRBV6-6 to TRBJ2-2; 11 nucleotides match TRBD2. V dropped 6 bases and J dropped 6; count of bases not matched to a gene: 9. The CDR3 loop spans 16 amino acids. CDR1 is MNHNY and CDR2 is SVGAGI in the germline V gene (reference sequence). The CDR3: CASRGLAGGEAGELFF. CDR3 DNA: TGTGCCAGCAGAGGGCTAGCGGGGGGTGAGGCCGGGGAGCTGTTTTTT.